The 20 T cell receptor beta chains in this list originate from one sample, sequenced in a study of T cell repertoires in cytomegalovirus infection. Their recognized antigens are unknown. One entry per CDR3 protein, called by TCRdb with MiXCR from the reads. The sample contains about 480,000 distinct CDR3 sequences, roughly a third of which appear only once. The input for sequencing was cultured PBMCs, taken from culture after CMV antigen stimulation. Receptor source: a human donor in good health (CMV status not recorded). Some clones in this sample may be carry-over from other donors' samples.

V usage is TRBV6-6 and J usage is TRBJ2-1; a weak D match, TRBD2 (7 bases). V gave up 9 bases and J gave up 7 bases, with 10 bases separating them. Per germline, CDR1 MNHNY and CDR2 SVGAGI (reference sequence). This CDR3 is 11 amino acids long. The CDR3 DNA follows: TGTGCCAGTGAGGGGGGGAATGAGCAGTTCTTC. Protein product: CASEGGNEQFF.

This clonotype has just a few counts. The J gene is TRBJ2-5, the V gene TRBV7-2, with TRBD1 identical over 7 bases. CDR3 length: 14 residues. The V and J ends lost 2 bases and 2 bases, in that order; junction bases with no gene match: 2. Germline CDR1 reads SGHTA; CDR2 reads FQGNSA. The CDR3 DNA is TGTGCCAGCAGCTTACGGGACAGACAAGAGACCCAGTACTTC. It specifies CASSLRDRQETQYF. Looking up the rest from reference TRBV7-2 and TRBJ2-5 gives the full variable domain: GAGVSQSPSNKVTEKGKDVELRCDPISGHTALYWYRQSLGQGLEFLIYFQGNSAPDKSGLPSDRFSAERTGGSVSTLTIQRTQQEDSAVYLCASSLRDRQETQYFGPGTRLLVL.

This clonotype was seen a handful of times. At one boundary the junction diverges from the germline segment, which might be a read error. The chain employs TRBV4-1 and TRBJ2-2; D is unresolved. Per the germline V gene, CDR1 is MGHRA and CDR2 is YSYEKL. There are 15 residues in the CDR3. CDR3 region: CASSRRVDGTGELFF. For the CDR3, the DNA is TGTGCCAGCAGCCGCCGGGTTGATGGGACCGGGGAGCTGTTTTTT.

Concerning this clonotype itself: This may come from a read error, since a much larger clone is one base off. This CDR3 is missing its conserved last phenylalanine or tryptophan, likely due to a read error. The chain uses TRBV7-2 and TRBJ1-2, with TRBD1 matching over 8 bases. Germline CDR1 SGHTA, CDR2 FQGNSA. This CDR3 is built from 13 residues. The trim removed 5 bases at V and 5 bases at J, leaving 4 bases unmatched. In DNA form, the CDR3 reads TGTGCCAGCAGCCCGGGGACAGGATATGGCTACACCTCC. Translation: CASSPGTGYGYTS.

V usage is TRBV7-2 and J usage is TRBJ1-5; D unresolved. Looked up from germline, CDR1 is SGHTA and CDR2 is FQGNSA. CDR3 length: 15 amino acids. The ends were cut back, 2 bases at V and 2 bases at J, with 10 bases in the middle. In nucleotides, the CDR3 is TGTGCCAGCAGCTTATTCAGTCTGGGCAATCAGCCCCAGCATTTT. Its protein product is CASSLFSLGNQPQHF.

The chain has TRBV6-2 or TRBV6-3 and TRBJ2-1; D could derive from TRBD1 or TRBD2 (5 bases each). Deletions cut 8 bases from V and 10 bases from J, with 12 bases between. This CDR3 has 11 amino acids. From germline, CDR1 is MNHEY and CDR2 SVGEGT. CDR3 residues: CASAQGAEQFF. CDR3 coding DNA: TGTGCCAGCGCCCAGGGAGCGGAGCAGTTCTTC.

The V call is TRBV19, the J call TRBJ2-7; the D gene is possibly TRBD2 (5 bases). Trimming removed 4 bases at V and 2 bases at J, with 15 bases between. The CDR3 runs 15 residues. In germline, CDR1 is LNHDA, CDR2 SQIVND (reference sequence). This CDR3 reads CASSNRSGGAYEQYF. The CDR3 DNA reads TGTGCCAGTAGTAATAGGAGCGGAGGAGCCTACGAGCAGTACTTC. The whole variable domain, remainder taken from reference TRBV19 and TRBJ2-7, is DGGITQSPKYLFRKEGQNVTLSCEQNLNHDAMYWYRQDPGQGLRLIYYSQIVNDFQKGDIAEGYSVSREKKESFPLTVTSAQKNPTAFYLCASSNRSGGAYEQYFGPGTRLTVT.

This clonotype showed up just a few times. The rearrangement uses TRBV7-3 and TRBJ2-3; D uncertain. V lost 5 bases and J 6 bases, leaving 15 bases between the germline ends. The CDR3 contains 14 residues. Germline V lookup: CDR1 SGHTA, CDR2 FQGTGA. For the CDR3, the DNA is TGTGCCAGCAGCATAAGACCTCTTGGGGATACGCAGTATTTT. This codes for CASSIRPLGDTQYF.

This clonotype was counted at least ten times. The chain carries TRBV11-3 and TRBJ1-4; the D gene is possibly TRBD1 (6 bases). Trimming stripped 7 bases from V and 3 bases from J, with 12 bases between. The CDR3 loop spans 14 amino acids. CDR1 SGHNT and CDR2 YENEEA come from the germline V gene. In nucleotides, the CDR3 is TGTGCCAGCAACCGGGGGGCGGCTAATGAAAAACTGTTTTTT. This sequence encodes CASNRGAANEKLFF. Complete variable domain (other parts from reference TRBV11-3 and TRBJ1-4): EAGVVQSPRYKIIEKKQPVAFWCNPISGHNTLYWYLQNLGQGPELLIRYENEEAVDDSQLPKDRFSAERLKGVDSTLKIQPAELGDSAVYLCASNRGAANEKLFFGSGTQLSVL.

In nucleotides, the CDR3 is TGCGCCAGCAGCCGAAGGTGGCGGGCTCAAGAGACCCAGTACTTC. Translated: CASSRRWRAQETQYF. The chain links TRBV4-1 to TRBJ2-5; TRBD2 might be the D (5 bases). V dropped 4 bases and J dropped 2 bases, with 14 bases sitting between them. The CDR3 spans 15 residues. Per the germline V gene, CDR1 is MGHRA and CDR2 is YSYEKL.

A remark on this clonotype: A much larger clone sits a single nucleotide away, making a read error possible. V gene TRBV7-2 combines with J gene TRBJ2-4, with 14 bases identical to TRBD2. V trimming: 2 bases; J trimming: 1 base; junction bases outside the gene matches: 10. Germline CDR1 and CDR2: SGHTA and FQGNSA. The CDR3 runs to 20 residues. The CDR3 DNA reads TGTGCCAGCAGCTTACCGTCGAGACTAGCGGGAGGGCCGGCCAAAAACATTCAGTACTTC. As protein: CASSLPSRLAGGPAKNIQYF.

Only a few counts were recorded for this clonotype. The chain combines TRBV28 with TRBJ1-5; D possibly corresponds to TRBD1 (6 bases). Deletions cut 8 bases from V and 0 bases from J, with 14 bases between. CDR1 and CDR2 (germline): MDHEN, SYDVKM. The CDR3 loop spans 15 amino acids. The CDR3 DNA is TGTGCCAGCCAAGGGACATTATTTAGCAATCAGCCCCAGCATTTT. Residues: CASQGTLFSNQPQHF.

CDR3: CSVATGQGNGQPQHF. The CDR3 DNA is TGCAGCGTTGCAACGGGACAGGGGAACGGTCAGCCCCAGCATTTT. The chain recombines TRBV29-1 with TRBJ1-5; 10 nucleotides match TRBD1. CDR1 and CDR2 from the germline V gene are SQVTM and ANQGSEA. With 4 bases clipped from V and 6 bases from J, the junction kept 9 bases outside the gene matches. This CDR3 contains 15 residues. Using reference TRBV29-1 and TRBJ1-5 for the parts outside the CDR3, the full variable domain is SAVISQKPSRDICQRGTSLTIQCQVDSQVTMMFWYRQQPGQSLTLIATANQGSEATYESGFVIDKFPISRPNLTFSTLTVSNMSPEDSSIYLCSVATGQGNGQPQHFGDGTRLSIL.

The chain couples TRBV6-5 to TRBJ1-5; possible D gene TRBD1, 5 bases. CDR3 length: 16 amino acids. V was pared by 1 base and J by 2 bases, with 12 bases between. Per the germline V gene, CDR1 is MNHEY and CDR2 is SVGAGI. The CDR3 region is CASSYFVQGGNQPQHF. In DNA, the CDR3 is TGTGCCAGCAGTTACTTTGTCCAGGGTGGCAATCAGCCCCAGCATTTT.

This clonotype showed up just once. The V call is TRBV7-9, the J call TRBJ1-2; TRBD1 matches at 9 bases. The trim removed 6 bases at V and 2 bases at J, leaving 4 bases unmatched. Germline assignment: CDR1 SEHNR and CDR2 FQNEAQ (reference sequence). The CDR3 totals 14 residues. The CDR3 DNA sequence: TGTGCCAGCAGGGGGGGACAGGGAAACTATGGCTACACCTTC. It translates to CASRGGQGNYGYTF.

J is TRBJ2-5 and V is TRBV5-1; 8 nucleotides align to TRBD1. J was trimmed by 5 bases and V by 4 bases; bases with no gene match: 10. The CDR3 is made up of 15 amino acids. Germline CDR1 and CDR2: SGHRS and YFSETQ. CDR3 amino acids: CASSPRQGRGETQYF. CDR3 bases: TGCGCCAGCAGCCCAAGACAGGGGCGAGGGGAGACCCAGTACTTC.

The chain employs TRBV7-2 and TRBJ2-1; D possibly corresponds to TRBD2 (5 bases). Germline V CDR1 and CDR2: SGHTA, FQGNSA. This CDR3 is built from 14 residues. The germline V and J ends were trimmed by 1 base and 12 bases, with 16 bases remaining between them. The CDR3 loop is CASSLELAVAGQFF. CDR3 DNA sequence: TGTGCCAGCAGCTTAGAGTTAGCCGTGGCGGGGCAGTTCTTC.

The rearrangement joins TRBV6-1 to TRBJ2-1, with TRBD2 matching 10 bases. The CDR3 has 17 amino acids. Unmatched junction bases numbered 13, after V lost 5 bases and J lost 6 bases. Germline V gene lookup returns CDR1 MNHNS and CDR2 SASEGT. The chain's CDR3 is CASSRAGGEIGGNEQFF. In nucleotides, the CDR3 is TGTGCCAGCAGTCGAGCGGGAGGGGAGATCGGGGGCAATGAGCAGTTCTTC.

This clonotype showed up just a few times. V gene TRBV25-1 combines with J gene TRBJ1-5; D gene ambiguous. The CDR3 covers 13 residues. Between the trimmed V and J ends, which lost 4 bases and 3 bases, there was a span of 7 bases. The germline gives CDR1 MGHDK, CDR2 SYGVNS. The CDR3 DNA is TGTGCCAGCAGTGGCAGGAACAATCAGCCCCAGCATTTT. Translating it yields CASSGRNNQPQHF.

The CDR3 nucleotides are TGTGCCAGCAGCTTCCTGCCCGGCACAGATACGCAGTATTTT. This translates into CASSFLPGTDTQYF. V gene TRBV11-2 combines with J gene TRBJ2-3; D unresolved. The CDR3 runs 14 residues. Trimming pared 3 bases from V and 1 base from J, leaving 8 bases between. The V gene's germline CDR1 is SGHAT and CDR2 FQNNGV.